The clone carrying this TCR beta chain was recorded a few times. As yet, its antigen is unknown. TCRdb itself ran the 5' RACE reads through MiXCR, one entry per CDR3 protein. The data contain approximately 700,000 distinct CDR3 sequences, around a sixth of them seen just once; the ten biggest clones take up around 14%. The entry originates in a study of identical twins. Study results and caveats: Zero-insertion findings could be partly confounded by invariant cells (MAIT and iNKT cells).

These data were also reused for a study on T cells expressing NK-cell markers. That study reports: The TCR beta repertoires were obtained from sorted CD3+CD56+NKG2C+, CD3+CD56+NKG2C- and CD3+CD56-NKG2C+ T cells. Serological testing identified seven of the eight sequenced donors as HCMV-seropositive and one as seronegative. NKG2C+ dominant clonotype frequencies in over 5 donors were roughly 1.0-7.5% of CD8+ T cells.

Sequenced: PBMCs. The sequence was obtained from a woman aged 18-30 years in good health.

The CDR3 region is CASSLDLQGAKNIQYF. In DNA, the CDR3 is TGTGCCAGCAGCTTAGATCTCCAAGGGGCCAAAAACATTCAGTACTTC. The rearrangement links TRBV11-2 to TRBJ2-4; D call uncertain. Trimming took off 0 bases at V and 1 base at J, with 10 bases between the two ends. The CDR3 is 16 amino acids. In germline, CDR1 is SGHAT, CDR2 FQNNGV.